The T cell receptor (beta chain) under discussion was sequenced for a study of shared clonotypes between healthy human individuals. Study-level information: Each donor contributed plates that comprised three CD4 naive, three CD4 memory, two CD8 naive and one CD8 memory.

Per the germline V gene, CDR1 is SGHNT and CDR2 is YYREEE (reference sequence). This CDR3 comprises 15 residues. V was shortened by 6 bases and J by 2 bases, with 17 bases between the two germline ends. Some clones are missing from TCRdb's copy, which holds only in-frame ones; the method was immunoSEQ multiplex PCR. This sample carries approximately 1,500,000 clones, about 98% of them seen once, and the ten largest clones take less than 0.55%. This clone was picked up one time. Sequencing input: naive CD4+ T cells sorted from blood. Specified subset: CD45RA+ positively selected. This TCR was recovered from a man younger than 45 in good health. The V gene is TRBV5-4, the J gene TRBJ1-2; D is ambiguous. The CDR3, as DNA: TGTGCCAGCACAACCGCCCTCGACAAAAACTATGGCTACACCTTC. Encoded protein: CASTTALDKNYGYTF.